This TCR beta chain comes out of a study of OX40 agonist ivuxolimab in advanced cancers. Study context: At 0.01 to 10 mg/kg, ivuxolimab was administered intravenously to patients every 2 weeks. Among those enrolled, mean age was approximately 60 years (range about 23 to 85) and over 70% were male. Regarding the study as a whole: Among the lowest peripheral clonal expansion occurred in 0.1-3.0 mg/kg partial responders. The antigens recognized by the expanded peripheral T cells, that is their antigen specificity, were not determined.

The CDR3 is 13 residues long. Germline CDR1 and CDR2: SGHAT and FQNNGV. V was clipped by 4 bases and J by 3 bases, with 10 bases between them. Worth noting for this clone: Its specificity is unknown.

Here immunoSEQ multiplex PCR was the method, and the copy in TCRdb shows in-frame clones only, minus some. The sample holds approximately 10,000 clones, roughly 90% seen once. The chain has TRBV11-2 and TRBJ2-7; D gene unclear. The TCR was taken from an adult with an advanced solid tumor such as melanoma, head and neck, liver or kidney cancer. Specimen: CD4+ or CD8+ T cells sorted from blood, collected in a trial of the OX40 agonist ivuxolimab. The CDR3 reads CASSSTLGYEQYF. CDR3 bases: TGTGCCAGCAGCTCAACATTAGGCTACGAGCAGTACTTC.